These 7 T cell receptor beta chains were sequenced from one sample in a study of regulatory T cells in long-lasting Graves disease. Arm-PCR with iRepertoire HTBI primers amplified the CDR3 regions for these TCR beta libraries. From the multiplex PCR reads, TCRdb called clonotypes with MiXCR, one entry per CDR3 protein. Of 550,000 to 600,000 distinct CDR3 sequences detected, about 16% appear once; the ten largest clones hold approximately 12%. The sample's time point: newly diagnosed GD, antithyroid drugs for less than 3 months. RNA extracted from PBMCs served as the sequencing template. These data also formed part of another study, on T cells in Graves' hyperthyroidism and ophthalmopathy.

Here the sequenced sample was peripheral blood mononuclear cells (PBMCs), taken at new diagnosis, from a patient treated with antithyroid drugs. These receptors all come from a man younger than 35 with Graves disease.

This clonotype was found a few times. The chain has TRBV28 and TRBJ1-3; D unresolved. Germline V gene lookup returns CDR1 MDHEN and CDR2 SYDVKM. Trimming pared 7 bases from V and 3 bases from J, leaving 16 bases between. The CDR3 sequence is 15 residues long. The CDR3 reads CASTETVALGNTIYF. CDR3 bases: TGTGCCAGCACGGAGACGGTAGCTCTTGGAAACACCATATATTTT.

This clonotype was picked up many times. The gene calls are TRBV18 and TRBJ1-1, with 9 bases that match TRBD1. The trim removed 2 bases at V and 5 bases at J, leaving 6 bases unmatched. Germline V gene data show CDR1 as KGHSH and CDR2 as LQKENI. This CDR3 region has 15 residues. DNA for the CDR3: TGTGCCAGCTCACCAATACAGGGGGCCTGGACTGAAGCTTTCTTT. Protein: CASSPIQGAWTEAFF.

This clonotype was counted ten times or more. The chain is built from TRBV18 and TRBJ2-7; 10 bases map to TRBD2. CDR1 and CDR2 (germline): KGHSH, LQKENI. J lost 5 bases, V lost 8 bases, and 12 bases had no gene match. The CDR3 runs to 15 residues. The CDR3 is CASRASGSNPNEQYF. In nucleotides, the CDR3 is TGTGCCAGCCGAGCTAGCGGGAGCAATCCTAACGAGCAGTACTTC.

The table lists this clonotype with a few counts. The rearrangement links TRBV5-6 to TRBJ2-3; D may be TRBD1 or TRBD2 (5 bases each). Trimming left V 1 base short and J 5 bases short, with 8 bases between. The germline V gene has CDR1 SGHDT and CDR2 YYEEEE. The CDR3 is made up of 13 amino acids. CDR3 nucleotide sequence: TGTGCCAGCAGCTTGAGGGGAGAAGATACGCAGTATTTT. It is translated as CASSLRGEDTQYF.

This clonotype has just a few counts. This sequence may be a read error, since a much larger clone differs from it by one base. This chain joins TRBV28 and TRBJ2-7; 7 nucleotides line up with TRBD2. V lost 3 bases, J lost 6 bases, and 8 bases stayed unmatched. The germline CDR1 and CDR2 sequences are MDHEN and SYDVKM. The CDR3 is made up of 14 amino acids. The CDR3 is CASSLAGAPREQYF. As DNA, the CDR3 is TGTGCCAGCAGTTTGGCGGGAGCCCCCCGCGAGCAGTACTTC.

This clonotype was seen only a few times. The chain links TRBV30 to TRBJ2-1; 7 positions match TRBD2. Germline V gene data show CDR1 as GTSNPN and CDR2 as SVGIG (reference sequence). With 5 bases clipped from V and 4 bases from J, the junction kept 11 bases outside the gene matches. CDR3 size: 15 residues. The CDR3 protein is CAWGGGSRGYNEQFF. The DNA for the CDR3 is TGTGCCTGGGGGGGGGGGTCGAGGGGATACAATGAGCAGTTCTTC.

A few counts support this clonotype. The chain recombines TRBV5-5 with TRBJ2-3; D may be TRBD2 (6 bases). The V gene's germline CDR1 is SGHKS and CDR2 YYEKEE (reference sequence). The germline V and J ends were trimmed by 4 bases and 3 bases, with 18 bases remaining between them. The CDR3 has 16 residues. CDR3 coding DNA: TGTGCCAGCAGCCCGGCCCGGGTGGAGGGGACAGATACGCAGTATTTT. It codes for CASSPARVEGTDTQYF.